A selection of T cell receptor beta chains follows, all from one sample in a study of T cells after yellow fever vaccination. Using its own MiXCR run on the 5' RACE reads, TCRdb lists one record per CDR3 protein. The data show about 160,000 distinct CDR3 sequences, about a tenth seen once. Sequenced here: CD8+ T cells sorted from PBMCs, sampled 45 days after the yellow fever booster vaccination. The origin of the receptors is a man aged 18 to 29 who received the YFV17D yellow fever vaccine. CDR3s include the opening cysteine and the closing phenylalanine or tryptophan. The order of the fields is D gene, CDR3 length, J gene, V gene, clone size, CDR3 DNA, CDR3 protein. A D gene is named only where the DNA matches it firmly. For some rows the clone size is stated as once, few or many, or as a class when expanded; others skip it.

. | 13 | TRBJ2-3 | TRBV7-9 | few | TGTGCCAGCCGGCCTGGGAGCACAGATACGCAGTATTTT | CASRPGSTDTQYF
TRBD1 | 17 | TRBJ2-3 | TRBV6-5 | few | TGTGCCAGCAGTTTACGGACAGGATCAACCCGAGCAGATACGCAGTATTTT | CASSLRTGSTRADTQYF
TRBD1 | 15 | TRBJ1-4 | TRBV29-1 | many | TGCAGCGTTGAATTGTGTAGGGGGCGGAATGAAAAACTGTTTTTT | CSVELCRGRNEKLFF
TRBD2 | 15 | TRBJ2-5 | TRBV5-1 | . | TGCGCCAGCAGCTTGGAGCGGGGGAAGATGGAGACCCAGTACTTC | CASSLERGKMETQYF
. | 12 | TRBJ2-2 | TRBV3-1 | . | TGTGCCAGCCTCTCAGATACCGGGGAGCTGTTTTTT | CASLSDTGELFF
. | 15 | TRBJ1-1 | TRBV7-9 | few | TGTGCCAGCAGCCCGTTATTTGGGGGAGCCACTGAAGCTTTCTTT | CASSPLFGGATEAFF
TRBD1 | 15 | TRBJ2-7 | TRBV14 | . | TGTGCCAGCAGCCAAGTGACAGGGATCTCCTACGAGCAGTACTTC | CASSQVTGISYEQYF
. | 15 | TRBJ2-7 | TRBV4-1 | . | TGCGCCAGCAGCCAAGCCCCCCTGGGGAACTACGAGCAGTACTTC | CASSQAPLGNYEQYF
. | 16 | TRBJ1-2 | TRBV5-1 | few | TGCGCCAGCAGCCTGGGACGAGGGTGGACGAGCTATGGCTACACCTTC | CASSLGRGWTSYGYTF
. | 12 | TRBJ2-1 | TRBV24-1 | few | TGTGCCACCAGGGGGCCCGGGGGTGAGCAGTTCTTC | CATRGPGGEQFF
. | 13 | TRBJ2-3 | TRBV7-2 | few | TGTGCCAGCAGCTTAGAGGGGCTAGATACGCAGTATTTT | CASSLEGLDTQYF
TRBD1 | 16 | TRBJ2-6 | TRBV4-1 | . | TGCGCCAGCGGGGAGAGTCCCGGGACAGGGTCCAACGTCCTGACTTTC | CASGESPGTGSNVLTF
. | 10 | TRBJ2-3 | TRBV11-2 | . | TGTGCCAGCAGCCTAGGGACGCAGTATTTT | CASSLGTQYF
. | 16 | TRBJ2-1 | TRBV19 | . | TGTGCCAGTAGTACCGCGCGGACAGCCTTGGATAGTGAGCAGTTCTTC | CASSTARTALDSEQFF
. | 16 | TRBJ2-1 | TRBV20-1 | few | TGCAGTGCTAGTAGTCCTGAGAGGGTAGACAACAATGAGCAGTTCTTC | CSASSPERVDNNEQFF
. | 13 | TRBJ2-1 | TRBV6-5 | . | TGTGCCAGCAGTTACCAGTGGGGGAATGAGCAGTTCTTC | CASSYQWGNEQFF
. | 13 | TRBJ1-1 | TRBV6-5 | . | TGTGCCAGCAGTTACCGATGGGATACTGAAGCTTTCTTT | CASSYRWDTEAFF
TRBD1 | 14 | TRBJ1-1 | TRBV7-8 | many | TGTGCCAGCAGCTTAGGGACAGGGCTCACTGAAGCTTTCTTT | CASSLGTGLTEAFF
. | 14 | TRBJ1-2 | TRBV6-5 | few | TGTGCCAGCAGTTACTCGACAGGAATGGATGGCTACACCTTC | CASSYSTGMDGYTF
. | 17 | TRBJ1-2 | TRBV11-3 | few | TGTGCCAGCAGCTTCGCCCGGGGGCGGCCAACCGCTTATGGCTACACCTTC | CASSFARGRPTAYGYTF
TRBD1 | 15 | TRBJ1-1 | TRBV25-1 | . | TGTGCCAGCAGTGCCCTCGCAGGGGGCTACACTGAAGCTTTCTTT | CASSALAGGYTEAFF
. | 13 | TRBJ2-1 | TRBV4-1 | few | TGCGCCAGCAGCCAAGTAGGGAACACCGAGCAGTTCTTC | CASSQVGNTEQFF
TRBD2 | 16 | TRBJ2-3 | TRBV6-5 | . | TGTGCCAGCAGTTACTATAGCGGGGGGGCGCACGATACGCAGTATTTT | CASSYYSGGAHDTQYF
TRBD1 | 16 | TRBJ1-2 | TRBV10-3 | few | TGTGCCATCAGTGAGTCGATGGACAGGGGGATGGGAGGCTACACCTTC | CAISESMDRGMGGYTF
TRBD2 | 16 | TRBJ2-1 | TRBV24-1 | few | TGTGCCACCAGTGACCCGACTAGCGGGGAGCACAATGAGCAGTTCTTC | CATSDPTSGEHNEQFF
. | 13 | TRBJ1-2 | TRBV6-6 | . | TGTGCCAGCAGCCCCGGGCCCATGAAGGGCTACACCTTC | CASSPGPMKGYTF
TRBD2 | 16 | TRBJ2-5 | TRBV4-1 | many | TGCGCCAGCAGCCAAGGGACTAGCGGGAGATATGAGACCCAGTACTTC | CASSQGTSGRYETQYF
. | 16 | TRBJ1-5 | TRBV4-3 | few | TGCGCCAGCAGCCGAAAGACGGAGAATAGCAATCAGCCCCAGCATTTT | CASSRKTENSNQPQHF
. | 13 | TRBJ1-4 | TRBV5-4 | . | TGTGCCAGCAGCCCCTCGGCTTTTGAAAAACTGTTTTTT | CASSPSAFEKLFF
TRBD1 | 17 | TRBJ1-2 | TRBV6-1 | few | TGTGCCAGCAGCGACAGCAGGGGGCCGACCTCCTACTATGGCTACACCTTC | CASSDSRGPTSYYGYTF
. | 13 | TRBJ1-5 | TRBV7-2 | . | TGTGCCAGCAGCCAATGGGGGGGTCAGCCCCAGCATTTT | CASSQWGGQPQHF
TRBD2 | 16 | TRBJ2-2 | TRBV11-1 | . | TGTGCCAGCAGCGGAGAGGTAGCGGGGTTCACCGGGGAGCTGTTTTTT | CASSGEVAGFTGELFF
. | 13 | TRBJ2-1 | TRBV12-3/TRBV12-4 | few | TGTGCCAGCAGTTGGGTGGCCTACAATGAGCAGTTCTTC | CASSWVAYNEQFF
TRBD1 | 13 | TRBJ2-7 | TRBV19 | . | TGTGCCACTTCGGACAGGGTTGTCTACGAGCAGTACTTC | CATSDRVVYEQYF
TRBD2 | 18 | TRBJ2-3 | TRBV3-1 | few | TGTGCCAGCAGCGCTCCGGGACTAGCGGGGGGGTACACAGATACGCAGTATTTT | CASSAPGLAGGYTDTQYF
. | 18 | TRBJ2-2 | TRBV19 | few | TGTGCCAGTAGGACTCCCTCACGACGCGGGGTTCCCACCGGGGAGCTGTTTTTT | CASRTPSRRGVPTGELFF
. | 15 | TRBJ2-1 | TRBV12-3/TRBV12-4 | . | TGTGCCAGCAGTTCCGGGACCATCGGAGGGAATGAGCAGTTCTTC | CASSSGTIGGNEQFF
. | 12 | TRBJ2-1 | TRBV4-1 | many | TGCGCCAGCAGCCAAGTGCCATGGGAGCAGTTCTTC | CASSQVPWEQFF
. | 13 | TRBJ1-1 | TRBV27 | few | TGTGCCAGCAGACGGGACACTGACACTGAAGCTTTCTTT | CASRRDTDTEAFF
TRBD2 | 14 | TRBJ2-1 | TRBV2 | few | TGTGCCAGCAGTGGGCTAGCGGTTGACAATGAGCAGTTCTTC | CASSGLAVDNEQFF
. | 16 | TRBJ1-5 | TRBV25-1 | . | TGTGCCATCTCGCAGGGATCACTTCCACTGACTCAGCCCCAGCATTTT | CAISQGSLPLTQPQHF
TRBD2 | 17 | TRBJ2-1 | TRBV4-3 | . | TGCGCCAGCAGCCAAACTACACCCGGGAGGTCGTACAATGAGCAGTTCTTC | CASSQTTPGRSYNEQFF
. | 11 | TRBJ1-2 | TRBV13 | few | TGTGCCAGCACGTACCGGGATGGCTACACCTTC | CASTYRDGYTF
. | 12 | TRBJ2-1 | TRBV12-3/TRBV12-4 | . | TGTGCCAGCACCCCGGGCTACAATGAGCAGTTCTTC | CASTPGYNEQFF
TRBD1 | 12 | TRBJ1-2 | TRBV6-1 | few | TGTGCCAGCAACAGACAGGGCGGTGGCTACACCTTC | CASNRQGGGYTF
. | 14 | TRBJ1-5 | TRBV7-9 | many | TGTGCCAGCAGCCTGACGGATAGCAATCAGCCCCAGCATTTT | CASSLTDSNQPQHF
TRBD1 | 13 | TRBJ1-1 | TRBV6-5 | . | TGTGCCAGCAGTCCCACAGGGGGCTCTGAAGCTTTCTTT | CASSPTGGSEAFF
TRBD2 | 14 | TRBJ2-7 | TRBV15 | few | TGTGCCACCAGCCCTCCGGGGGGGTCCTACGAGCAGTACTTC | CATSPPGGSYEQYF
TRBD1 | 20 | TRBJ2-2 | TRBV7-8 | few | TGTGCCAGCAGCTTAGTCGGGTGGGACAGGTTTTCAATAAACACCGGGGAGCTGTTTTTT | CASSLVGWDRFSINTGELFF
. | 15 | TRBJ2-3 | TRBV4-1 | . | TGCGCCAGCAGCCAAGACCCAGGGATGGCAGATACGCAGTATTTT | CASSQDPGMADTQYF
TRBD2 | 16 | TRBJ2-2 | TRBV27 | . | TGTGCCAGCAGTTTACTAGCGGGGGGGCCCCACGGGGAGCTGTTTTTT | CASSLLAGGPHGELFF
TRBD1 | 15 | TRBJ2-7 | TRBV5-5 | few | TGTGCCAGCAGCACCGCCGGGACAGGGTTAGGGGAGCAGTACTTC | CASSTAGTGLGEQYF